This T cell receptor (beta chain) comes out of a study of CD8+ T cells in alopecia areata. The overall study: Administration of oral tofacitinib to treated patients was at 5 to 10 mg twice daily. Dosing spanned 6 to 18 months on tofacitinib, then 6 months off drug. Disease severity was quantified as SALT score of affected scalp area.

Germline CDR1 is SEHNR and CDR2 is FQNEAQ (reference sequence). The CDR3 has 12 amino acids. Trimming stripped 3 bases from V and 8 bases from J, with 10 bases between. Treatment indicated: oral pan-JAK inhibitor, 5-10 mg twice daily. The authors sorted CD4+ and CD8+ T cells from PBMCs. RNA, once extracted, was reverse transcribed into cDNA for use as the sequencing template. Produced via immunoSEQ multiplex PCR; TCRdb's table is partial and in-frame only. The table has about 180,000 clones, approximately 51% seen once. The receptor's source is a human donor with alopecia areata. This sample comprised CD8+ T cells sorted from blood, obtained around week 54, from a patient treated with tofacitinib. V and J are TRBV7-9 and TRBJ1-1; no reliable D call. This CDR3 is CASSFNGPEAFF. In DNA form, the CDR3 reads TGTGCCAGCAGCTTTAACGGACCAGAAGCTTTCTTT.